This T cell receptor beta chain was recovered during a study of CD8 T cells in ankylosing spondylitis. Whole-study findings and limits: Earlier authors reported some of these motif variants in reactive arthritis synovial fluid and blood. For ankylosing spondylitis blood, a TCR beta motif of several highly homologous variants appeared characteristic. Clones linked to disease, bearing a CD8+ phenotype, were relatively rare in peripheral blood.

Libraries of TCR beta came from quantitative 5'-RACE with molecular barcodes. Each CDR3 protein gets one entry after TCRdb re-called the 5' RACE reads with MiXCR. The repertoire holds 500,000 or so distinct CDR3 sequences, less than 6% seen once, with under 4.5% in the top ten. This clonotype was found many times. What it binds is not known. The CDR3 totals 13 residues. The ends were cut back, 1 base at V and 0 bases at J, with 1 base in the middle. Germline CDR1 ENHRY, CDR2 SYGVKD. Material: blood, either unsorted or a sorted T cell fraction (not recorded which). The sequence was collected from a male donor with ankylosing spondylitis. This chain connects TRBV10-3 to TRBJ1-3; D is uncertain. The CDR3 protein is CAISEFSGNTIYF. As DNA, the CDR3 is TGTGCCATCAGTGAGTTCTCTGGAAACACCATATATTTT.